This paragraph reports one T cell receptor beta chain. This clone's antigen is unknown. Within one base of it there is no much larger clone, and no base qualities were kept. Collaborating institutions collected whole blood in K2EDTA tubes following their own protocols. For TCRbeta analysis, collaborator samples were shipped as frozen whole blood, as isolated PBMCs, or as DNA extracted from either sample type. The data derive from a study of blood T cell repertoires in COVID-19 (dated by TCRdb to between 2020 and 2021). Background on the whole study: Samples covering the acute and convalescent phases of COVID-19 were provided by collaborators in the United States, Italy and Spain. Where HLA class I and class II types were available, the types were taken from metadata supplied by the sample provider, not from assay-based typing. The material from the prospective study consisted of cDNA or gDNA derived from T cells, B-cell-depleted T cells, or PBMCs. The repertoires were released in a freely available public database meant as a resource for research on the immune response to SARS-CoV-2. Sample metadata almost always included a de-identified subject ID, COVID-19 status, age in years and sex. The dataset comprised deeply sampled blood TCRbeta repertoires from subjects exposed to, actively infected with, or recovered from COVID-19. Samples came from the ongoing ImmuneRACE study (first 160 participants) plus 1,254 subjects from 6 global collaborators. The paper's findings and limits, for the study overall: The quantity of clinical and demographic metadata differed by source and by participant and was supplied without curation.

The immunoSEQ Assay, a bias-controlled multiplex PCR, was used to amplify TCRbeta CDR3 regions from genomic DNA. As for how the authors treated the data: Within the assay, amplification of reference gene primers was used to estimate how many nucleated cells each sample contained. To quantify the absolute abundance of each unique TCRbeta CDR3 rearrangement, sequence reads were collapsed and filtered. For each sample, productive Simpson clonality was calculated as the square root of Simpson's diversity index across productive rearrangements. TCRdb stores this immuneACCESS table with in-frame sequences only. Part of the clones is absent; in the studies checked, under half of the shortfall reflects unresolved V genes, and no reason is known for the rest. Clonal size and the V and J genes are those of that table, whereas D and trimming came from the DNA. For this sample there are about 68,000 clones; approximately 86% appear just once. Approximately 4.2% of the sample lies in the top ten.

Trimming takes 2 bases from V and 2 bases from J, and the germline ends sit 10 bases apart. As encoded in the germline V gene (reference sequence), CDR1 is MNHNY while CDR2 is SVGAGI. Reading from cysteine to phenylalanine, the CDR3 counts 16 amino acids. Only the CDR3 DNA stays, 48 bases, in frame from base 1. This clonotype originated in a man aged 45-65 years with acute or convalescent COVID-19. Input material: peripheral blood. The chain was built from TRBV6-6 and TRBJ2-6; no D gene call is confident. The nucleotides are TGTGCCAGCAGTTACCCTCAGTTGACTGGGGCCAACGTCCTGACTTTC. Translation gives CASSYPQLTGANVLTF.